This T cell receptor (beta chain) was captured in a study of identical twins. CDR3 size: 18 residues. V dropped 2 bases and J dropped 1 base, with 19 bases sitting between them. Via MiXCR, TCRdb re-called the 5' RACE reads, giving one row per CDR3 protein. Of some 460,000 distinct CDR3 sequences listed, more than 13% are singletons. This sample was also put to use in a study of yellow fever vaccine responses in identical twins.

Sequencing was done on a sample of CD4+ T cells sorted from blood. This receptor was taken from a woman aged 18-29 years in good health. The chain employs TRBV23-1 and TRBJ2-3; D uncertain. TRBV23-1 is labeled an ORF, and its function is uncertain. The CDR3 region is CASSQASSDPDGTDTQYF. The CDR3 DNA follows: TGCGCCAGCAGTCAAGCCTCCTCGGACCCCGATGGCACAGATACGCAGTATTTT.